The TCR beta chain under discussion was sequenced for a study of neoadjuvant nivolumab and ipilimumab in lung cancer. CDR1 SNHLY and CDR2 FYNNEI come from the germline V gene. This CDR3 is built from 13 residues. V was clipped by 3 bases and J by 7 bases, with 12 bases between them. Some clones are missing from TCRdb's copy, which holds only in-frame ones; the method was immunoSEQ multiplex PCR. This sample has around 4,000 clones, with roughly 80% found just once. The receptor's source is an adult with non-small cell lung cancer. Some clones in this sample may be carry-over from other donors' samples. The chain is built from TRBV2 and TRBJ1-2; D remains unclear. The material sequenced was normal lung tissue adjacent to the tumor, taken after neoadjuvant nivolumab, alone or with ipilimumab, at or shortly before surgery. CDR3 nucleotide sequence: TGTGCCAGCAGTGACAGGTTTTGGAGTGGCTACACCTTC. Encoded protein: CASSDRFWSGYTF.